This T cell receptor beta chain emerged from a study of shared clonotypes between healthy human individuals. The study, taken as a whole, reports: A generally larger estimated richness was seen in naive subsets than in memory subsets.

Sequenced by immunoSEQ multiplex PCR; TCRdb stores in-frame clones only, minus some. Of around 600,000 clones in the sample, 90% to 95% were seen once. Positively selected for CCR7, the CD45RO-negative cells used as naive CD8 cells excluded terminally differentiated effector memory CD45RA+ cells. CDR3 length: 16 residues. The V end lost 5 bases, the J end lost 6 bases, and 19 bases lay between the germline ends. CDR1 LNHDA and CDR2 SQIVND come from the germline V gene (reference sequence). On this clone: Its antigen is as yet unknown.

Specimen: naive CD8+ T cells sorted from blood. The origin of this receptor is a woman in her twenties or thirties in good health. The V gene is TRBV19, the J gene TRBJ2-2, with D possibly being TRBD1 (5 bases). Written as DNA, the CDR3 is TGTGCCAGTAGTTACTTCCGGACAACCCTCTCCGGGGAGCTGTTTTTT. Amino acids: CASSYFRTTLSGELFF.